These 5 T cell receptor beta chains share one sample of origin, sequenced in a study of blood T cells in healthy people across ages. A second PCR of 7 to 11 cycles used a sample-barcoded 5' primer and a J-beta primer mix. TCRdb processed the 5' RACE reads anew with MiXCR; each CDR3 protein has one entry. The sample records about 780,000 distinct CDR3 sequences, 25% to 30% being singletons. These data were also reused for a study on T cells of mothers and their children.

Sequenced: blood. The source is a boy aged 5-17 years in good health.

The rearrangement joins TRBV7-6 to TRBJ1-2, with D unresolved. Germline assignment: CDR1 SGHVS and CDR2 FNYEAQ. Deletions cut 0 bases from V and 4 bases from J, with 9 bases between. There are 14 residues in the CDR3. The CDR3 DNA reads TGTGCCAGCAGCTTAGCGGCGGGAACCTATGGCTACACCTTC. Encoded protein: CASSLAAGTYGYTF.

This sequence joins TRBV7-7 and TRBJ2-2; TRBD2 matches at 7 bases. Germline V gene sequence: CDR1 SSHAT, CDR2 FNYEAQ (reference sequence). V lost 3 bases and J lost 3; bases outside the gene matches: 1. The CDR3 covers 14 residues. The CDR3 DNA is TGTGCCAGCAGCTTGGGAGGGGACACCGGGGAGCTGTTTTTT. This translates into CASSLGGDTGELFF.

J is TRBJ2-5 and V is TRBV5-1; perhaps TRBD2 as D (6 bases). V lost 4 bases to trimming and J lost 4 bases, with 20 bases between them. CDR1 is SGHRS and CDR2 is YFSETQ in the germline V gene. The length of the CDR3 is 16 residues. CDR3 sequence (DNA): TGCGCCAGCAGCCCCGGCGGGGACTCCTTTGGAGAGACCCAGTACTTC. This gives the protein CASSPGGDSFGETQYF. The full variable domain, with the rest looked up from reference TRBV5-1 and TRBJ2-5, is KAGVTQTPRYLIKTRGQQVTLSCSPISGHRSVSWYQQTPGQGLQFLFEYFSETQRNKGNFPGRFSGRQFSNSRSEMNVSTLELGDSALYLCASSPGGDSFGETQYFGPGTRLLVL.

The table lists this clonotype with a few counts. An end of the junction does not agree with germline; a read error may underlie this. The V gene is TRBV4-2, the J gene TRBJ2-3; the D gene is possibly TRBD2 (7 bases). Germline assignment: CDR1 LGHNA and CDR2 YNFKEQ. The CDR3 runs to 17 residues. Here the CDR3 DNA reads TGTGCCAGCAGCCAATCTGGAGGGGGGGCCGTCACACATACGCAGTATTTT. The encoded protein is CASSQSGGGAVTHTQYF.

The V and J genes are TRBV7-9 and TRBJ1-2; no firm D call. The CDR3 is 14 residues long. Germline V gene sequence: CDR1 SEHNR, CDR2 FQNEAQ (reference sequence). V gave up 2 bases and J gave up 2 bases, with 9 bases separating them. CDR3 nucleotide sequence: TGTGCCAGCAGCTTATGGCCGGGGAACTATGGCTACACCTTC. It codes for CASSLWPGNYGYTF.